This T cell receptor (beta chain) was captured by sequencing in a study of Ad26.COV2.S vaccination and SARS-CoV-2 variants. About the study: The vaccine Ad26.COV2.S was put into the muscle once, or twice with 56 days between.

Germline V gene data show CDR1 as SEHNR and CDR2 as FQNEAQ (reference sequence). V dropped 1 base and J dropped 7 bases, with 8 bases sitting between them. The CDR3 is 13 residues long. The treatment: around 19 received Ad26.COV2.S at low or high dose, single or two shots; about five received placebo; per-sample allocation not given. Following the first vaccine or placebo injection, samples were taken on day 63. In the vaccine, an Ad26 vector expressed the SARS-CoV-2 spike of the Wuhan strain. Data came from immunoSEQ multiplex PCR; TCRdb stores just in-frame clones and leaves some out. In the table there are more than 300,000 clones, roughly 90% of which are singletons.

The sequenced sample was peripheral blood, obtained in a trial of Ad26.COV2.S vaccine versus placebo. The sequence came from a person between 18 and 65 years old who received the Ad26.COV2.S COVID-19 vaccine or a placebo. The chain carries TRBV7-9 and TRBJ1-5; no clear D. DNA for the CDR3: TGTGCCAGCAGCTTAGGTTTGGGACAGCCCCAGCATTTT. Translated, it gives CASSLGLGQPQHF.